This section outlines one T cell receptor beta chain sequence together with its context. The sample carries other DNA sequences with the same CDR3. These data originate in a study of cytomegalovirus exposure and HLA in healthy donors. This CDR3 comprises 14 residues. Germline CDR1 LGHNA, CDR2 YNFKEQ. The V end lost 1 base, the J end lost 7 bases, and 13 bases lay between the germline ends. The PCR contained 60 Vbeta and 13 Jbeta primers. Profiling relied on immunoSEQ multiplex PCR, and the TCRdb table lists in-frame clones only, not all of them. The data hold fewer than 85,000 clones, with about three quarters observed a single time.

The sample was PBMCs. The clonotype originates from a woman in her thirties or forties in good health and CMV-seropositive. The chain uses TRBV4-2 and TRBJ1-1, with D possibly matching TRBD1 (5 bases). CDR3 sequence: CASSQVTPDSEAFF. CDR3 DNA: TGTGCCAGCAGCCAAGTAACCCCCGACAGTGAAGCTTTCTTT.